The present entry profiles one TCR beta chain with its context. Its target is not known. This sample was taken from a study of cytomegalovirus exposure and HLA in healthy donors. Study-level findings and limits: The study flagged approximately 180 TCR beta chains as cytomegalovirus-associated. One cluster of highly shared sequence variants probably arose as a sequencing artifact.

The PCR employed 60 Vbeta primers together with 13 Jbeta primers. Libraries were prepared by immunoSEQ multiplex PCR; TCRdb keeps only in-frame clonotypes and omits some of them. The profile shows about 64,000 clones, over 75% of them singletons. Sequenced sample: PBMCs. The sequence came from a female donor in good health and CMV-seronegative.

This CDR3 reads CASRDYTGNQPQHF. The DNA for the CDR3 is TGTGCCAGCAGGGACTACACGGGAAATCAGCCCCAGCATTTT. V is TRBV6-1 and J is TRBJ1-5; D gene unclear. V was clipped by 6 bases and J by 4 bases, with 13 bases between them. The CDR3 loop spans 14 amino acids. The germline V gene encodes CDR1 MNHNS and CDR2 SASEGT.